This record concerns one T cell receptor beta chain sequence. These data come from a study of beta chain features in type 1 diabetes. cDNA synthesis used the whole RNA isolate, giving expressed TCRB sequences. Measured with immunoSEQ multiplex PCR; TCRdb has only the in-frame clones, and not every one. There are more than 110,000 clones in the sample; roughly 7.2% occur only once, and roughly 1.5% lies in the top ten. J gave up 4 bases and V 4 bases, and 13 bases lay outside the gene matches. The CDR3 sequence is 19 residues long. CDR1 SGHRS and CDR2 YFSETQ come from the germline V gene. This rearrangement joins TRBV5-1 to TRBJ2-1; 14 nucleotides match TRBD2. The TCR was taken from a woman aged 25 to 39 in good health. Sequencing was carried out using central memory CD4+ T cells from blood. The CDR3 bases are TGCGCCAGCAGCGGTTTAGGTTCGGGGACTAGCGGGAGTTACAATGAGCAGTTCTTC. Amino acid sequence: CASSGLGSGTSGSYNEQFF.